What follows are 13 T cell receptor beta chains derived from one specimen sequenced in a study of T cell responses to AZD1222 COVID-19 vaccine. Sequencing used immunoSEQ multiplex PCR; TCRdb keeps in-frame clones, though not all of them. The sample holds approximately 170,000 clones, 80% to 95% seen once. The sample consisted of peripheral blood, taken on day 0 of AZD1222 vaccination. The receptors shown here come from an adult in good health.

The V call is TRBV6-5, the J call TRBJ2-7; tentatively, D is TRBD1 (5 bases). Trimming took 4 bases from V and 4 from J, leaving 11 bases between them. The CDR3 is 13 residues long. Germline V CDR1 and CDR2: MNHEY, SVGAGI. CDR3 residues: CASSWGPSYEQYF. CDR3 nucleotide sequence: TGTGCCAGCAGTTGGGGCCCTAGTTACGAGCAGTACTTC.

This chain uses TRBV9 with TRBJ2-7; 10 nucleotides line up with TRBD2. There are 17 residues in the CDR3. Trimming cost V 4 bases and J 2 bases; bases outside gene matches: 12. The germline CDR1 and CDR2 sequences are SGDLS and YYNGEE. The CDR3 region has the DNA TGTGCCAGCAGCCCAACTTCCGCACTAGCGGGAACCTACGAGCAGTACTTC. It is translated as CASSPTSALAGTYEQYF. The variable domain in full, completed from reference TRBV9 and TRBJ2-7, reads DSGVTQTPKHLITATGQRVTLRCSPRSGDLSVYWYQQSLDQGLQFLIQYYNGEERAKGNILERFSAQQFPDLHSELNLSSLELGDSALYFCASSPTSALAGTYEQYFGPGTRLTVT.

The CDR3 spells CASSLSAGVGGEQFF. Written as DNA, the CDR3 is TGTGCCAGCAGTTTAAGTGCGGGAGTTGGAGGTGAGCAGTTCTTC. J is TRBJ2-1 and V is TRBV28; 7 nucleotides match TRBD2. Germline V gene sequence: CDR1 MDHEN, CDR2 SYDVKM. The CDR3 totals 15 residues. The V segment lost 2 bases and the J segment 9 bases; nucleotides outside the gene matches: 10.

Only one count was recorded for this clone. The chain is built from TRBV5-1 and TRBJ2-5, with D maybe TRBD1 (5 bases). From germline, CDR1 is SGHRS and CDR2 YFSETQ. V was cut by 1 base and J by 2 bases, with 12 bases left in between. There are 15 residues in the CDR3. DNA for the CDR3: TGCGCCAGCAGCTTGACGACAGAACCTCAAGAGACCCAGTACTTC. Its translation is CASSLTTEPQETQYF.

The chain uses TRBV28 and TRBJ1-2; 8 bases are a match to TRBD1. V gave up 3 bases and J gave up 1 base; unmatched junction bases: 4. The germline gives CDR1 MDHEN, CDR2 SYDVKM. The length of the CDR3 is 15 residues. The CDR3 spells CASSFHRGFNYGYTF. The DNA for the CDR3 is TGTGCCAGCAGTTTTCACAGGGGGTTTAACTATGGCTACACCTTC.

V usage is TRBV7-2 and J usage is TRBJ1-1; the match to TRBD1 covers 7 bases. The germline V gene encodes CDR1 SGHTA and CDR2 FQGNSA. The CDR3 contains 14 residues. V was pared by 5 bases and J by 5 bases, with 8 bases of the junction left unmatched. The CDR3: CASSPGRGRTEAFF. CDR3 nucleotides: TGTGCCAGCAGCCCCGGTAGGGGGCGGACTGAAGCTTTCTTT.

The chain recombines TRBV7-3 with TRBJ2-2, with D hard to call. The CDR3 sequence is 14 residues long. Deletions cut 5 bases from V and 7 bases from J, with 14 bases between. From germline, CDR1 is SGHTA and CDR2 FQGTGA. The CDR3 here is CASSLVGKNGELFF. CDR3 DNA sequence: TGTGCCAGCAGCCTGGTGGGAAAGAACGGGGAGCTGTTTTTT. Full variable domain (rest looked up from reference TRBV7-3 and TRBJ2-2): GAGVSQTPSNKVTEKGKYVELRCDPISGHTALYWYRQSLGQGPEFLIYFQGTGAADDSGLPNDRFFAVRPEGSVSTLKIQRTERGDSAVYLCASSLVGKNGELFFGEGSRLTVL.

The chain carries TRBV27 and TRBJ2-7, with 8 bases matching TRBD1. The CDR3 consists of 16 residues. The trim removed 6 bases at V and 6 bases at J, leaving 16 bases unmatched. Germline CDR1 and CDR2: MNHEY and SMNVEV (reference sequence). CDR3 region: CASRLTTGAIATEQYF. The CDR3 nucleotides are TGTGCCAGCAGACTTACGACAGGGGCTATAGCTACCGAGCAGTACTTC.

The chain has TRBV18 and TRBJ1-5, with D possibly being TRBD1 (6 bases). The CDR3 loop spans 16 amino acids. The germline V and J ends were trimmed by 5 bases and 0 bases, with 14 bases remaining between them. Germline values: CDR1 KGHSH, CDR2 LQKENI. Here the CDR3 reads CASSDGTPYSNQPQHF. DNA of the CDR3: TGTGCCAGCTCAGACGGGACACCTTATAGCAATCAGCCCCAGCATTTT.

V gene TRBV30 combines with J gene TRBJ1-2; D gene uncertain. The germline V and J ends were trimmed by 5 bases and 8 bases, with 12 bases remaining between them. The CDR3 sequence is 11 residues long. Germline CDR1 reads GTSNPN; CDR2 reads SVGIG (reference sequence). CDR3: CAWRFGLGYTF. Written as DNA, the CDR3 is TGTGCCTGGCGCTTCGGTCTCGGCTACACCTTC.

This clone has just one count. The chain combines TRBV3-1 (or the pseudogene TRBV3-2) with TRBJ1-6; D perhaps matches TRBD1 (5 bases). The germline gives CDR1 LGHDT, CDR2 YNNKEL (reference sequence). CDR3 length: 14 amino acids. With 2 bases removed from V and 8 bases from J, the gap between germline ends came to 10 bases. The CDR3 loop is CASSQRDGYSPLHF. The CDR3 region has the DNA TGTGCCAGCAGCCAACGGGACGGTTATTCACCCCTCCACTTT.

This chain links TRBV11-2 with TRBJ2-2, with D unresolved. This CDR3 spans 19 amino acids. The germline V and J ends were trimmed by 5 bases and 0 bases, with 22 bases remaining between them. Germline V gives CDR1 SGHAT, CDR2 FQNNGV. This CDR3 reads CASSGALSPQLPNTGELFF. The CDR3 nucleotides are TGTGCCAGCAGCGGTGCCCTATCACCACAGCTACCGAACACCGGGGAGCTGTTTTTT.

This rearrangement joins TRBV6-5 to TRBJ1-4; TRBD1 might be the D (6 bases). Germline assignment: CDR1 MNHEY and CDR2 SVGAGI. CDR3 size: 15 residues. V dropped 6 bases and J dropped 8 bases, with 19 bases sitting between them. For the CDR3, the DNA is TGTGCCAGCAGGGGGGGCACCGGGGATCGGGAAAAACTGTTTTTT. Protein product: CASRGGTGDREKLFF.